These 18 T cell receptor beta chains originate from one sample sequenced in a study of blood T cell repertoires in COVID-19. Generated by immunoSEQ multiplex PCR, the TCRdb table keeps only in-frame clones and is missing some. The table includes 180,000 or so clones, 80% to 90% detected once. The material sequenced was peripheral blood. Source of these receptors: a man aged 55 to 69 with acute or convalescent COVID-19.

The chain couples TRBV14 to TRBJ1-2, with a possible D match to TRBD1 (6 bases). Trimming shortened V by 1 base and J by 2 bases, and 14 bases separated the two germline ends. The germline V gene encodes CDR1 SGHDN and CDR2 FVKESK. The CDR3 runs 16 residues. The CDR3, as DNA: TGTGCCAGCAGCCAAGCCGGGCGGGGGGCGAACTATGGCTACACCTTC. Its translation: CASSQAGRGANYGYTF.

This clone was picked up a small number of times. V and J are TRBV30 and TRBJ1-3; weak D call: TRBD1 (5 bases). Looked up from germline, CDR1 is GTSNPN and CDR2 is SVGIG (reference sequence). The CDR3 covers 15 residues. Trimming shortened V by 0 bases and J by 0 bases, and 9 bases separated the two germline ends. CDR3 DNA sequence: TGTGCCTGGAGTGTGGGGGGATCCTCTGGAAACACCATATATTTT. The encoded protein is CAWSVGGSSGNTIYF.

This sequence joins TRBV28 and TRBJ1-2, with D possibly being TRBD1 (6 bases). V lost 4 bases and J 6 bases, leaving 15 bases between the germline ends. Germline assignment: CDR1 MDHEN and CDR2 SYDVKM. This CDR3 contains 14 residues. CDR3 nucleotides: TGTGCCAGCAGTTACCGGACAGCTTCAAATGGCTACACCTTC. Its protein product is CASSYRTASNGYTF.

This clone has only one observation. The gene calls are TRBV4-1 and TRBJ2-1; TRBD2 matches 10 bases. With V trimmed by 1 base and J by 8 bases, 17 bases remained unmatched. Germline V gives CDR1 MGHRA, CDR2 YSYEKL. The CDR3 has 19 residues. CDR3 sequence reads: CASSQVVGASGRWGDEQFF. The CDR3 DNA follows: TGCGCCAGCAGCCAAGTGGTAGGGGCTAGCGGGAGATGGGGCGATGAGCAGTTCTTC.

The chain combines TRBV5-6 with TRBJ2-5; 15 nucleotides align to TRBD2. V lost 6 bases, J lost 2 bases, and 2 bases stayed unmatched. Germline assignment: CDR1 SGHDT and CDR2 YYEEEE. The CDR3 extends over 15 amino acids. Here the CDR3 DNA reads TGTGCCAGCATTGGACTAGCGGGAGGGCAAGAGACCCAGTACTTC. Encoded protein: CASIGLAGGQETQYF.

This rearrangement joins TRBV7-9 to TRBJ2-3, with TRBD2 matching over 9 bases. In germline, CDR1 is SEHNR, CDR2 FQNEAQ (reference sequence). V lost 6 bases, J lost 1 base, and 2 bases stayed unmatched. The length of the CDR3 is 14 residues. The CDR3 DNA reads TGTGCCAGCAGTCGGACTAGCGGCACAGATACGCAGTATTTT. This sequence encodes CASSRTSGTDTQYF. Supplemented by reference TRBV7-9 and TRBJ2-3, the full variable domain reads DTGVSQNPRHKITKRGQNVTFRCDPISEHNRLYWYRQTLGQGPEFLTYFQNEAQLEKSRLLSDRFSAERPKGSFSTLEIQRTEQGDSAMYLCASSRTSGTDTQYFGPGTRLTVL.

This clone came up once. This sequence joins TRBV7-2 and TRBJ1-3, with D possibly being TRBD1 (6 bases). Germline CDR1 is SGHTA and CDR2 is FQGNSA. Trimming removed 5 bases from V and 8 bases from J, with 19 bases in between. The CDR3 loop spans 15 amino acids. The CDR3, as DNA: TGTGCCAGCAGCCCCCTGGGGGCGGGGGGTGACACCATATATTTT. Its protein product is CASSPLGAGGDTIYF.

The count of this clone is one. The chain uses TRBV11-3 and TRBJ2-1, with 7 positions matching TRBD2. The CDR3 length is 14 residues. Trimming took 4 bases from V and 2 from J; bases not matched to a gene: 2. CDR1 is SGHNT, CDR2 YENEEA, per germline. CDR3: CASSSSGTYNEQFF. The CDR3 region has the DNA TGTGCCAGCAGCTCTAGCGGAACCTACAATGAGCAGTTCTTC. Variable domain in full (rest from reference TRBV11-3 and TRBJ2-1): EAGVVQSPRYKIIEKKQPVAFWCNPISGHNTLYWYLQNLGQGPELLIRYENEEAVDDSQLPKDRFSAERLKGVDSTLKIQPAELGDSAVYLCASSSSGTYNEQFFGPGTRLTVL.

This chain connects TRBV18 to TRBJ2-1; 7 bases fit TRBD1. This CDR3 is built from 19 residues. J gave up 4 bases and V 2 bases, and 17 bases lay outside the gene matches. Looked up from germline, CDR1 is KGHSH and CDR2 is LQKENI. CDR3 nucleotides: TGTGCCAGCTCACCAGCGAGGATGATAGGACAGGCTAGTTACAATGAGCAGTTCTTC. Its protein product is CASSPARMIGQASYNEQFF.

The gene calls are TRBV23-1 and TRBJ1-4; no reliable D call. TRBV23-1 is filed as an ORF, its function uncertain. The CDR3 runs 15 residues. V lost 1 base and J 5 bases, leaving 11 bases between the germline ends. The CDR3 DNA sequence: TGCGCCAGCAGTCAATTATGTCAGATAAATGAAAAACTGTTTTTT. The encoded protein is CASSQLCQINEKLFF.

The chain employs TRBV7-9 and TRBJ2-5; 12 nucleotides match TRBD2. The CDR3 loop spans 15 amino acids. Germline lookup yields CDR1 SEHNR and CDR2 FQNEAQ (reference sequence). After removal of 2 bases from V and 5 bases from J, the junction contained 3 bases not matched to a gene. The CDR3 coding sequence is TGTGCCAGCAGCTTATGGACTAGCGGGATGGAGACCCAGTACTTC. Its translation: CASSLWTSGMETQYF.

CDR3 loop: CASSQSPTPGLITDTQYF. The CDR3 DNA sequence: TGCGCCAGCAGCCAAAGTCCCACCCCTGGACTTATCACAGATACGCAGTATTTT. This chain connects TRBV4-1 to TRBJ2-3; maybe TRBD2 (5 bases). CDR1 MGHRA and CDR2 YSYEKL come from the germline V gene. Trimming shortened V by 2 bases and J by 2 bases, and 20 bases separated the two germline ends. The CDR3 consists of 18 residues.

The rearrangement uses TRBV24-1 and TRBJ1-2; 10 bases align to TRBD1. Germline CDR1 is KGHDR and CDR2 is SFDVKD. This CDR3 has 14 residues. V was pared by 7 bases and J by 6 bases, with 7 bases of the junction left unmatched. The CDR3 DNA follows: TGTGCCACCAGCCGGGACAGGGGTCCGGATGGCTACACCTTC. As protein: CATSRDRGPDGYTF.

J is TRBJ2-3 and V is TRBV6-5; D perhaps matches TRBD2 (6 bases). The CDR3 has 16 residues. Germline CDR1 reads MNHEY; CDR2 reads SVGAGI. V lost 4 bases and J lost 6, with 20 bases in between. The CDR3 protein is CASSSIGGLRQDTQYF. As DNA, the CDR3 is TGTGCCAGCAGTTCTATCGGGGGACTGCGTCAGGATACGCAGTATTTT.

The V gene is TRBV30, the J gene TRBJ1-4; 8 bases line up with TRBD1. With 3 bases clipped from V and 2 bases from J, the junction kept 8 bases outside the gene matches. CDR3 length equals 16 residues. Germline lookup yields CDR1 GTSNPN and CDR2 SVGIG (reference sequence). Here the CDR3 reads CAWRRPYRGTNEKLFF. The CDR3 DNA reads TGTGCCTGGAGGCGACCGTACAGGGGGACTAATGAAAAACTGTTTTTT.

This clone was detected only once. This sequence joins TRBV21-1 and TRBJ2-7; the table's TRBD2 call for D was not verified on the DNA. TRBV21-1 is shown as a pseudogene. The CDR3 totals 16 residues. The DNA for the CDR3 is TGTGCCAGCAGCAAAGCGCTTAGGCTAGCGGCGTACGAGCAGTACTTC. This codes for CASSKALRLAAYEQYF.

The V gene is TRBV19, the J gene TRBJ1-5, with D tentatively TRBD1 (6 bases). The CDR3 contains 16 residues. Germline V gene data show CDR1 as LNHDA and CDR2 as SQIVND (reference sequence). V was shortened by 4 bases and J by 0 bases, with 13 bases between the two germline ends. The CDR3 is CASSTTGIYSNQPQHF. Written as DNA, the CDR3 is TGTGCCAGTAGTACCACAGGGATCTATAGCAATCAGCCCCAGCATTTT.

The chain joins TRBV30 to TRBJ2-1; the match to TRBD1 covers 9 bases. Per the germline V gene, CDR1 is GTSNPN and CDR2 is SVGIG (reference sequence). The trim removed 0 bases at V and 6 bases at J, leaving 3 bases unmatched. The CDR3 sequence is 14 residues long. DNA for the CDR3: TGTGCCTGGAGTGTAGGGACAGGGCGCAATGAGCAGTTCTTC. Encoded protein: CAWSVGTGRNEQFF.